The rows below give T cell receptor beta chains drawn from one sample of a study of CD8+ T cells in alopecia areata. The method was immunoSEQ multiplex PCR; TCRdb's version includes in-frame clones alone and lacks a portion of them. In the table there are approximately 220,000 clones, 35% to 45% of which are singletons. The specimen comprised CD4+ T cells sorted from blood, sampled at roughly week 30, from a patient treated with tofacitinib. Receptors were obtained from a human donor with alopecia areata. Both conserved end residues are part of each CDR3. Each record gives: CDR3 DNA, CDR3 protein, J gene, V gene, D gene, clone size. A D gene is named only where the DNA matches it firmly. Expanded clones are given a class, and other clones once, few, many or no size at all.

cdr3_nt: TGTGCCAGCAGGGAAAACAGCTACGAGCAGTACTTC
cdr3_aa: CASRENSYEQYF
j_call: TRBJ2-7
v_call: TRBV2
d_call: -
clone_size: few

cdr3_nt: TGTGCCAGCAGGGGGGACTATGGCTACACCTTC
cdr3_aa: CASRGDYGYTF
j_call: TRBJ1-2
v_call: TRBV2
d_call: -
clone_size: -

cdr3_nt: TGTGCCAGCAGCGTAGGGGGACTCGGGGCCAACGTCCTGACTTTC
cdr3_aa: CASSVGGLGANVLTF
j_call: TRBJ2-6
v_call: TRBV9
d_call: -
clone_size: -

cdr3_nt: TGTGCCAGTAGTAGAGGGGACATGACCTACGAGCAGTACTTC
cdr3_aa: CASSRGDMTYEQYF
j_call: TRBJ2-7
v_call: TRBV19
d_call: -
clone_size: few

cdr3_nt: TGCGCCAGCAGCTTGGCGGAGACTAGCGCCGCCGGGGAGCTGTTTTTT
cdr3_aa: CASSLAETSAAGELFF
j_call: TRBJ2-2
v_call: TRBV5-1
d_call: TRBD2
clone_size: -

cdr3_nt: TGCGCCAGCAGCCCCGGGGGGAGGGGAGGAAGCAATCAGCCCCAGCATTTT
cdr3_aa: CASSPGGRGGSNQPQHF
j_call: TRBJ1-5
v_call: TRBV4-1
d_call: -
clone_size: -

cdr3_nt: TGTGCCAGCAGCGCTACAGGGAATTCACCCCTCCACTTT
cdr3_aa: CASSATGNSPLHF
j_call: TRBJ1-6
v_call: TRBV9
d_call: -
clone_size: -

cdr3_nt: TGCGCCAGCAGCTCACTAGACAGATACGATACGCAGTATTTT
cdr3_aa: CASSSLDRYDTQYF
j_call: TRBJ2-3
v_call: TRBV5-1
d_call: -
clone_size: -

cdr3_nt: TGTGCCAGCCGCCCTCTCGACAGGACGAACACCGGGGAGCTGTTTTTT
cdr3_aa: CASRPLDRTNTGELFF
j_call: TRBJ2-2
v_call: TRBV14
d_call: -
clone_size: few

cdr3_nt: TGTGCCAGCAGCAGGGTAGCGGGAGGGCCGGGTGAGCAGTTCTTC
cdr3_aa: CASSRVAGGPGEQFF
j_call: TRBJ2-1
v_call: TRBV7-2
d_call: TRBD2
clone_size: few

cdr3_nt: TGTGCCTGGAGTGTAAACAGGGCCAACATTCAGTACTTC
cdr3_aa: CAWSVNRANIQYF
j_call: TRBJ2-4
v_call: TRBV30
d_call: -
clone_size: -

cdr3_nt: TGTGCCAGCAGTGAAAGTATGGTCCAATGGGGGGAGCTGTTTTTT
cdr3_aa: CASSESMVQWGELFF
j_call: TRBJ2-2
v_call: TRBV2
d_call: -
clone_size: -

cdr3_nt: TGTGCCAGCTCACGGGCAGCGGATAATCAGCCCCAGCATTTT
cdr3_aa: CASSRAADNQPQHF
j_call: TRBJ1-5
v_call: TRBV18
d_call: -
clone_size: few

cdr3_nt: TGTGCCAGCAGCTTAGACAGGGTCTCCTACGAGCAGTACTTC
cdr3_aa: CASSLDRVSYEQYF
j_call: TRBJ2-7
v_call: TRBV11-2
d_call: -
clone_size: few

cdr3_nt: TGTGCCAGCAGCGTAGGTCTGGGGACAATGGACACTGAAGCTTTCTTT
cdr3_aa: CASSVGLGTMDTEAFF
j_call: TRBJ1-1
v_call: TRBV9
d_call: -
clone_size: few

cdr3_nt: TGCGCCAGCAGCGCCGGGACAGGGCAAGAGACCCAGTACTTC
cdr3_aa: CASSAGTGQETQYF
j_call: TRBJ2-5
v_call: TRBV5-1
d_call: TRBD1
clone_size: -

cdr3_nt: TGTGCCATCAGTGTCGGGGGAAACGAGCAGTACTTC
cdr3_aa: CAISVGGNEQYF
j_call: TRBJ2-7
v_call: TRBV10-3
d_call: -
clone_size: -

cdr3_nt: TGCGCCAGCAGGGCAGGCTACGAGCAGTACTTC
cdr3_aa: CASRAGYEQYF
j_call: TRBJ2-7
v_call: TRBV5-1
d_call: -
clone_size: -

cdr3_nt: TGTGCCAGCAGCTTAACTGGGCCAGGGGGCTCGAGTTTGGACACCATATATTTT
cdr3_aa: CASSLTGPGGSSLDTIYF
j_call: TRBJ1-3
v_call: TRBV7-9
d_call: TRBD1
clone_size: few

cdr3_nt: TGTGCCAGCAGCCAAGATTGGCCGGGTTTACGGGAGACCCAGTACTTC
cdr3_aa: CASSQDWPGLRETQYF
j_call: TRBJ2-5
v_call: TRBV14
d_call: -
clone_size: -

cdr3_nt: TGTGCCACCAGCCCCGGGGGGTCGCTGAACACTGAAGCTTTCTTT
cdr3_aa: CATSPGGSLNTEAFF
j_call: TRBJ1-1
v_call: TRBV15
d_call: -
clone_size: once

cdr3_nt: TGTGCCAGCAGCTCGGAGGGGGCCTATGGCTACACCTTC
cdr3_aa: CASSSEGAYGYTF
j_call: TRBJ1-2
v_call: TRBV7-2
d_call: TRBD1
clone_size: -

cdr3_nt: TGTGCCAGCAGCCCGGGACAGGGCCAGCACGAGCAGTACTTC
cdr3_aa: CASSPGQGQHEQYF
j_call: TRBJ2-7
v_call: TRBV7-8
d_call: TRBD1
clone_size: few

cdr3_nt: TGTGCCAGCAGTGAGCGACAGGGGGCGAACACTGAAGCTTTCTTT
cdr3_aa: CASSERQGANTEAFF
j_call: TRBJ1-1
v_call: TRBV2
d_call: TRBD1
clone_size: -

cdr3_nt: TGTGCCAGCAGCCTCACTCCAACCGGGGGGCTAGCGGGGATCCAAGAGACCCAGTACTTC
cdr3_aa: CASSLTPTGGLAGIQETQYF
j_call: TRBJ2-5
v_call: TRBV7-3
d_call: TRBD2
clone_size: -

cdr3_nt: TGTGCCAGCGGGATCGGGGACAGGATGTTTTTT
cdr3_aa: CASGIGDRMFF
j_call: TRBJ1-4
v_call: TRBV2
d_call: TRBD1
clone_size: -

cdr3_nt: TGCGCCAGCAGCTTGGGGGTCGGTCCAAACTATGGCTACACCTTC
cdr3_aa: CASSLGVGPNYGYTF
j_call: TRBJ1-2
v_call: TRBV5-1
d_call: -
clone_size: -